The subject of this entry is one T cell receptor (beta chain). The data belong to a study of beta chain features in type 1 diabetes. This CDR3 is 15 amino acids long. Germline lookup yields CDR1 SGHRS and CDR2 YFSETQ. Trimming pared 0 bases from V and 4 bases from J, leaving 13 bases between. Sequencing targeted expressed TCRB transcripts, as all isolated RNA had been reverse transcribed. The assay was immunoSEQ multiplex PCR, and TCRdb's table has in-frame clones only and misses some. The data hold about 270,000 clones, with approximately 14% observed a single time. The receptor's source is a woman aged 40 to 49 in good health. Sequenced: naive CD4+ T cells from blood. The V call is TRBV5-1, the J call TRBJ2-5; D might be TRBD2 (7 bases). DNA of the CDR3: TGCGCCAGCAGCTTGGTGGCGGGGGCGGGAGAGACCCAGTACTTC. Translating gives CASSLVAGAGETQYF.